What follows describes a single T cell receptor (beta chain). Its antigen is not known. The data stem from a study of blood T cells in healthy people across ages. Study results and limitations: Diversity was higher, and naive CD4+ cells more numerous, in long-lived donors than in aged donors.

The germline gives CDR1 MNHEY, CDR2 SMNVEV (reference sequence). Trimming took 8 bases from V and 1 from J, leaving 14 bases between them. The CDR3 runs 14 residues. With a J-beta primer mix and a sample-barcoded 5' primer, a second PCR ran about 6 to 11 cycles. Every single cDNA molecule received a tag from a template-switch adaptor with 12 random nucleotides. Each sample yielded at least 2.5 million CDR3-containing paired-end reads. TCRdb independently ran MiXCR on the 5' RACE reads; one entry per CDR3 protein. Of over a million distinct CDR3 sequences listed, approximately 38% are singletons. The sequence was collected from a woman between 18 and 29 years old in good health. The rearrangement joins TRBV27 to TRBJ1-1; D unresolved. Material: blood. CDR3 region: CASHHSVENTEAFF. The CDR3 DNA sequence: TGTGCCAGCCACCATAGTGTAGAGAACACTGAAGCTTTCTTT.